This is a list of T cell receptor beta chains from one sample in a study of blood T cells in healthy people across ages. A single record per CDR3 protein comes from TCRdb applying MiXCR to the 5' RACE reads. The sample lists some 550,000 distinct CDR3 sequences; less than 60% were seen once. The sample was blood. The source is a man older than 75 in good health. The CDR3 runs from the conserved cysteine through the conserved F or W. Each record gives: clone size, V gene, D gene, J gene, CDR3 protein, CDR3 DNA. D genes are given only for firm matches. Clone size, where shown, is once, few, many, or a class for clones that have expanded.

abundance: NA
v_gene: TRBV12-3/TRBV12-4
d_gene: TRBD2
j_gene: TRBJ2-1
CDR3aa: CASSFTAGEGEQFF
CDR3nt: TGTGCCAGCAGTTTTACCGCGGGAGAGGGTGAGCAGTTCTTC

abundance: NA
v_gene: TRBV29-1
d_gene: NA
j_gene: TRBJ2-7
CDR3aa: CSVEENQGYNEQYF
CDR3nt: TGCAGCGTTGAAGAAAACCAGGGGTATAACGAGCAGTACTTC

abundance: few
v_gene: TRBV5-1
d_gene: NA
j_gene: TRBJ2-1
CDR3aa: CASSLAAGSIYNEQFF
CDR3nt: TGCGCCAGCAGCTTGGCGGCGGGATCAATCTACAATGAGCAGTTCTTC

abundance: few
v_gene: TRBV7-2
d_gene: TRBD1
j_gene: TRBJ2-1
CDR3aa: CASSLWTGDYNEQFF
CDR3nt: TGTGCCAGCAGCCTTTGGACAGGGGACTACAATGAGCAGTTCTTC

abundance: few
v_gene: TRBV5-1
d_gene: TRBD1
j_gene: TRBJ1-1
CDR3aa: CASSPRQGMNTEAFF
CDR3nt: TGCGCCAGCAGCCCCCGACAGGGAATGAACACTGAAGCTTTCTTT

abundance: NA
v_gene: TRBV4-3
d_gene: NA
j_gene: TRBJ2-2
CDR3aa: CASSQDLGRGDGELFF
CDR3nt: TGCGCCAGCAGCCAAGATCTCGGCAGGGGTGACGGGGAGCTGTTTTTT

abundance: NA
v_gene: TRBV12-3/TRBV12-4
d_gene: NA
j_gene: TRBJ2-1
CDR3aa: CAGSDNEQFF
CDR3nt: TGTGCCGGCAGCGACAATGAGCAGTTCTTC

abundance: few
v_gene: TRBV20-1
d_gene: TRBD2
j_gene: TRBJ2-7
CDR3aa: CSASGLAAMSSYEQYF
CDR3nt: TGCAGTGCTTCGGGACTAGCGGCAATGAGCTCCTACGAGCAGTACTTC

abundance: NA
v_gene: TRBV7-2
d_gene: NA
j_gene: TRBJ2-7
CDR3aa: CASSSPGNSREQYF
CDR3nt: TGTGCCAGCAGCTCACCGGGGAATTCGAGGGAGCAGTACTTC

abundance: few
v_gene: TRBV20-1
d_gene: NA
j_gene: TRBJ2-4
CDR3aa: CSATGLAPPEGQYF
CDR3nt: TGCAGTGCGACGGGGCTAGCGCCCCCTGAAGGGCAGTACTTC

abundance: NA
v_gene: TRBV20-1
d_gene: NA
j_gene: TRBJ2-5
CDR3aa: CSVGRELEQYF
CDR3nt: TGCAGTGTTGGTCGGGAACTTGAGCAGTACTTC

abundance: NA
v_gene: TRBV20-1
d_gene: NA
j_gene: TRBJ2-7
CDR3aa: CSVNRLDSYNEQYF
CDR3nt: TGCAGTGTTAACAGGTTGGACTCCTACAATGAGCAGTACTTC

abundance: NA
v_gene: TRBV7-9
d_gene: TRBD1
j_gene: TRBJ1-2
CDR3aa: CASSLAGDRAIYGYTF
CDR3nt: TGTGCCAGCAGCTTAGCGGGGGACAGGGCGATCTATGGCTACACCTTC

abundance: NA
v_gene: TRBV7-9
d_gene: TRBD2
j_gene: TRBJ2-3
CDR3aa: CASSFKLAGEVDTQYF
CDR3nt: TGTGCCAGCAGCTTTAAACTAGCGGGAGAGGTAGATACGCAGTATTTT

abundance: NA
v_gene: TRBV11-1
d_gene: TRBD1
j_gene: TRBJ2-7
CDR3aa: CASSLETGAQDEQYF
CDR3nt: TGTGCTAGCAGCTTAGAGACAGGGGCCCAAGACGAGCAGTACTTC

abundance: few
v_gene: TRBV20-1
d_gene: NA
j_gene: TRBJ2-5
CDR3aa: CSAEGVGVETQYF
CDR3nt: TGCAGTGCTGAGGGGGTAGGCGTTGAGACCCAGTACTTC

abundance: NA
v_gene: TRBV5-5
d_gene: NA
j_gene: TRBJ2-5
CDR3aa: CASSYETEETQYF
CDR3nt: TGTGCCAGCAGTTATGAGACAGAAGAGACCCAGTACTTC

abundance: NA
v_gene: TRBV20-1
d_gene: TRBD1
j_gene: TRBJ2-5
CDR3aa: CSARDTLGQETQYF
CDR3nt: TGCAGTGCTAGAGATACGTTGGGACAGGAGACCCAGTACTTC

abundance: many
v_gene: TRBV29-1
d_gene: NA
j_gene: TRBJ2-1
CDR3aa: CSVESGSHNEQFF
CDR3nt: TGCAGCGTTGAATCCGGGAGCCACAATGAGCAGTTCTTC

abundance: few
v_gene: TRBV12-3/TRBV12-4
d_gene: NA
j_gene: TRBJ1-2
CDR3aa: CASSLSRGRLAGYTF
CDR3nt: TGTGCCAGCAGTTTAAGCAGGGGCCGTCTAGCCGGCTACACCTTC

abundance: many
v_gene: TRBV6-5
d_gene: TRBD1
j_gene: TRBJ2-3
CDR3aa: CASITPGQGADTQYF
CDR3nt: TGTGCCAGCATTACCCCGGGACAGGGTGCAGATACGCAGTATTTT

abundance: NA
v_gene: TRBV10-3
d_gene: NA
j_gene: TRBJ2-5
CDR3aa: CAISEPGGYQETQYF
CDR3nt: TGTGCCATCAGTGAGCCCGGGGGATACCAAGAGACCCAGTACTTC

abundance: once
v_gene: TRBV7-9
d_gene: TRBD1
j_gene: TRBJ1-4
CDR3aa: CASSWTGGNEKLFF
CDR3nt: TGTGCCAGCAGCTGGACAGGAGGGAATGAAAAACTGTTTTTT

abundance: NA
v_gene: TRBV7-9
d_gene: TRBD1
j_gene: TRBJ1-1
CDR3aa: CASSQRAGGYETEAFF
CDR3nt: TGTGCCAGCAGCCAAAGGGCAGGGGGATACGAGACTGAAGCTTTCTTT

abundance: NA
v_gene: TRBV4-3
d_gene: TRBD2
j_gene: TRBJ2-1
CDR3aa: CASSQDLSSGRAPNYNEQFF
CDR3nt: TGCGCCAGCAGCCAAGATCTGTCTAGCGGGAGGGCACCCAACTACAATGAGCAGTTCTTC

abundance: NA
v_gene: TRBV7-3
d_gene: TRBD1
j_gene: TRBJ2-3
CDR3aa: CASSLWGQTTDTQYF
CDR3nt: TGTGCCAGCAGCTTATGGGGACAGACTACAGATACGCAGTATTTT

abundance: NA
v_gene: TRBV12-3/TRBV12-4
d_gene: NA
j_gene: TRBJ2-3
CDR3aa: CASSIATRGGTDTQYF
CDR3nt: TGTGCCAGCAGCATAGCCACTAGAGGTGGCACAGATACGCAGTATTTT

abundance: few
v_gene: TRBV20-1
d_gene: TRBD2
j_gene: TRBJ2-1
CDR3aa: CSARSSGRLGSSYNEQFF
CDR3nt: TGCAGTGCTAGGTCAAGCGGGAGATTGGGTAGCTCCTACAATGAGCAGTTCTTC

abundance: few
v_gene: TRBV28
d_gene: NA
j_gene: TRBJ2-7
CDR3aa: CASKWDPSSYEQYF
CDR3nt: TGTGCCAGTAAGTGGGATCCGAGCTCCTACGAGCAGTACTTC

abundance: NA
v_gene: TRBV20-1
d_gene: TRBD2
j_gene: TRBJ2-1
CDR3aa: CSASRTSGTKEQFF
CDR3nt: TGCAGTGCTAGCCGGACTAGCGGGACAAAGGAGCAGTTCTTC

abundance: NA
v_gene: TRBV10-3
d_gene: TRBD1
j_gene: TRBJ1-2
CDR3aa: CASRGQGGYTF
CDR3nt: TGTGCCAGCAGGGGACAGGGGGGCTACACCTTC

abundance: many
v_gene: TRBV11-2
d_gene: NA
j_gene: TRBJ2-2
CDR3aa: CASSLALVGVSGELFF
CDR3nt: TGTGCCAGCAGCTTAGCGCTAGTGGGGGTCTCCGGGGAGCTGTTTTTT